The 18 T cell receptor beta chains given below trace back to one sample, sequenced in a study of vaccination and CD4 T cells after COVID-19. Researchers used the Oncomine TCR Beta short-read assay to sequence DNA from cultured CD4+ T cells. TCRdb re-called the PCR reads through MiXCR, storing one row per CDR3 protein. The sample yields approximately 16,000 distinct CDR3 sequences, 45% to 60% seen once. Which antigens these TCRs recognize remains unknown. This sample's treatment: roughly 10-day PBMC culture with coronavirus spike peptide pools or control peptides (ViraFEST assay). Input material: CD4+ T cells from blood, cultured in vitro. These receptors were taken from a human donor who had recovered from COVID-19.

The chain carries TRBV6-1 and TRBJ2-7, with 9 bases fitting TRBD1. CDR1 is MNHNS, CDR2 SASEGT, per germline. Trimming at V came to 2 bases and at J to 3 bases, leaving 5 bases not matched to a gene. The CDR3 has 15 residues. The CDR3 nucleotides are TGTGCCAGCAGTGAACGGACAGGGGCCCGCTACGAGCAGTACTTC. Translation gives CASSERTGARYEQYF.

This chain uses TRBV19 with TRBJ1-3; D is ambiguous. Per the germline V gene, CDR1 is LNHDA and CDR2 is SQIVND (reference sequence). There are 13 residues in the CDR3. Trimming removed 3 bases at V and 1 base at J, with 4 bases between. CDR3 nucleotides: TGTGCCAGTAGTATCGGATCTGGAAACACCATATATTTT. Its translation is CASSIGSGNTIYF. Supplemented by reference TRBV19 and TRBJ1-3, the full variable domain reads DGGITQSPKYLFRKEGQNVTLSCEQNLNHDAMYWYRQDPGQGLRLIYYSQIVNDFQKGDIAEGYSVSREKKESFPLTVTSAQKNPTAFYLCASSIGSGNTIYFGEGSWLTVV.

The CDR3 is CSAALAGGSDTQYF. Written as DNA, the CDR3 is TGCAGTGCCGCTCTAGCGGGAGGGTCGGATACGCAGTATTTT. The chain combines TRBV20-1 with TRBJ2-3; 12 positions agree with TRBD2. Germline CDR1 DFQATT, CDR2 SNEGSKA (reference sequence). V trimming: 6 bases; J trimming: 6 bases; junction bases outside the gene matches: 7. CDR3 size: 14 residues.

By share, this clonotype counts as large. The V gene is TRBV6-2 or TRBV6-3, the J gene TRBJ2-7; D is undetermined. The V gene's germline CDR1 is MNHEY and CDR2 SVGEGT. V was pared by 8 bases and J by 5 bases, with 19 bases between. The CDR3 has 14 residues. The CDR3: CASDHQASRNEQYF. The CDR3, as DNA: TGTGCCAGCGATCACCAGGCGAGTAGGAACGAGCAGTACTTC.

The chain has TRBV6-5 and TRBJ2-7; D might be TRBD2 (5 bases). This CDR3 has 15 residues. Trimming shortened V by 0 bases and J by 4 bases, and 13 bases separated the two germline ends. The germline V gene encodes CDR1 MNHEY and CDR2 SVGAGI. In DNA form, the CDR3 reads TGTGCCAGCAGTTACTCGATTGGCGGGTTGTACGAGCAGTACTTC. Its protein is CASSYSIGGLYEQYF.

This clonotype ranks as medium-sized. The chain combines TRBV19 with TRBJ1-5; 10 bases agree with TRBD1. The germline V gene has CDR1 LNHDA and CDR2 SQIVND (reference sequence). CDR3 length equals 14 residues. V shed 4 bases, J shed 11 bases, and the junction held 8 bases outside the gene matches. CDR3 residues: CASSTGQGGSSQHF. The CDR3 DNA reads TGTGCCAGTAGTACCGGACAGGGGGGTTCATCCCAGCATTTT.

This sequence joins TRBV20-1 and TRBJ2-3; the match to TRBD2 covers 7 bases. Germline V CDR1 and CDR2: DFQATT, SNEGSKA (reference sequence). After removal of 4 bases from V and 0 bases from J, the junction contained 4 bases not matched to a gene. This CDR3 contains 14 residues. This chain's CDR3 is CSAMRGTSTDTQYF. The CDR3, as DNA: TGCAGTGCTATGCGGGGGACTAGCACAGATACGCAGTATTTT.

Only a few counts were recorded for this clonotype. The V call is TRBV27, the J call TRBJ2-1; D is uncertain. Germline V lookup: CDR1 MNHEY, CDR2 SMNVEV (reference sequence). V was clipped by 3 bases and J by 0 bases, with 9 bases between them. The CDR3 has 15 residues. The CDR3 loop is CASSLKWVSYNEQFF. The CDR3 DNA reads as TGTGCCAGCAGTTTGAAATGGGTCTCCTACAATGAGCAGTTCTTC.

This clonotype was found a few times. The chain combines TRBV6-1 with TRBJ1-5; D might be TRBD1 (6 bases). Germline values: CDR1 MNHNS, CDR2 SASEGT. V was clipped by 5 bases and J by 5 bases, with 10 bases between them. There are 13 residues in the CDR3. The CDR3 DNA sequence: TGTGCCAGCAGTATAAACAGGGATCAGCCCCAGCATTTT. It translates to CASSINRDQPQHF.

The rearrangement joins TRBV27 to TRBJ2-2, with unresolved D. Germline CDR1 reads MNHEY; CDR2 reads SMNVEV (reference sequence). Between the trimmed V and J ends, which lost 5 bases and 2 bases, there was a span of 9 bases. The CDR3 length is 14 residues. The CDR3, as DNA: TGTGCCAGCAGTCTTAAGACTAACACCGGGGAGCTGTTTTTT. This encodes CASSLKTNTGELFF.

This clonotype turned up a few times. The V call is TRBV20-1, the J call TRBJ1-3; D is unclear. The CDR3 contains 13 residues. Trimming cost V 3 bases and J 3 bases, with 9 bases left between them. CDR1 is DFQATT and CDR2 is SNEGSKA in the germline V gene (reference sequence). The CDR3 nucleotides read TGCAGTGCTAGGCGCACGGGTGGAAACACCATATATTTT. Translated, it gives CSARRTGGNTIYF.

V gene TRBV7-2 combines with J gene TRBJ2-7; D perhaps matches TRBD1 (7 bases). The length of the CDR3 is 14 residues. Deletions cut 3 bases from V and 3 bases from J, with 12 bases between. Per the germline V gene, CDR1 is SGHTA and CDR2 is FQGNSA. The CDR3 region has the DNA TGTGCCAGCAGCTTGGGCAGGGGGGACTACGAGCAGTACTTC. Protein: CASSLGRGDYEQYF.

This clonotype turned up a few times. This CDR3 is CASTLGAGRKRVANTEAFF. The CDR3 nucleotides are TGTGCCAGTACCCTTGGGGCAGGGAGGAAGAGAGTAGCGAACACTGAAGCTTTCTTT. This rearrangement joins TRBV19 to TRBJ1-1; weak D call: TRBD1 (5 bases). The CDR3 extends over 19 amino acids. Trimming took 7 bases from V and 1 from J, leaving 28 bases between them. Germline lookup yields CDR1 LNHDA and CDR2 SQIVND (reference sequence).

The J gene is TRBJ1-2, the V gene TRBV27; D not resolved. From germline, CDR1 is MNHEY and CDR2 SMNVEV (reference sequence). This CDR3 region has 12 residues. Between the trimmed V and J ends, which lost 5 bases and 1 base, there was a span of 5 bases. Here the CDR3 DNA reads TGTGCCAGCAGTATCTATAACTATGGCTACACCTTC. This gives the protein CASSIYNYGYTF.

The chain links TRBV20-1 to TRBJ2-1, with 10 bases lining up with TRBD2. The CDR3 covers 16 residues. V was clipped by 2 bases and J by 9 bases; unmatched bases: 13. Germline V gene data show CDR1 as DFQATT and CDR2 as SNEGSKA (reference sequence). The CDR3 loop reads CSARKGGSGRYGEQFF. The CDR3 DNA is TGCAGTGCTAGAAAAGGCGGTAGCGGGAGGTACGGTGAGCAGTTCTTC.

This clonotype showed up just a few times. The DNA of the CDR3 is TGTGCCAGCACCTCAACTTCGGTAGAAACCTTC. Translating it yields CASTSTSVETF. This chain uses TRBV12-3 or TRBV12-4 with TRBJ1-2; D unresolved. Trimming removed 7 bases at V and 14 bases at J, with 17 bases between. This CDR3 has 11 amino acids.

The genes are TRBV19 and TRBJ2-3; D might be TRBD1 (5 bases). Trimming cost V 5 bases and J 4 bases, with 19 bases left between them. Looked up from germline, CDR1 is LNHDA and CDR2 is SQIVND (reference sequence). CDR3 size: 16 residues. The CDR3: CASSYKPTSRADTQYF. For the CDR3, the DNA is TGTGCCAGTAGTTATAAGCCTACGAGCAGGGCAGATACGCAGTATTTT.

The rearrangement uses TRBV18 and TRBJ2-1; a possible D gene is TRBD2 (5 bases). The CDR3 covers 15 residues. The V and J ends lost 3 bases and 4 bases respectively, with 13 bases between them. Germline V lookup: CDR1 KGHSH, CDR2 LQKENI. The CDR3 sequence: CASSPLEEPYNEQFF. CDR3 bases: TGTGCCAGCTCACCCTTGGAGGAACCATACAATGAGCAGTTCTTC.